In its sample, the clone carrying this TCR beta chain was seen once. This specimen comes from a study of blood T cell repertoires in COVID-19. The CDR3 consists of 12 residues. CDR1 is MDHEN, CDR2 SYDVKM, per germline. In the original processing: Reference gene primer amplification yielded estimated nucleated cell counts. Here immunoSEQ multiplex PCR was the method, and the copy in TCRdb shows in-frame clones only, minus some. That table is the source of V, J and clone size, and D and trimming were worked out from the DNA. Seen here are 250,000 to 350,000 clones, about 85% observed once, and the top ten hold about 0.9%.

The chain carries TRBV28 and TRBJ1-6; TRBD1 matches at 9 bases. This sequence was found in a human donor with COVID-19, enrolled during active disease. The donor label of this sample is uncertain. The source material was peripheral blood. The CDR3 nucleotides read TGTGCTACCGGGACAGGGTCTTCACCCCTCCACTTT. It translates to CATGTGSSPLHF.